This entry describes one T cell receptor (beta chain). The antigen remains undetermined. The record originates from a study of Graves' ophthalmopathy and Graves' hyperthyroidism. Study outcomes and limitations: Among expanded thyroid clonotypes above 0.001 frequency, most also occurred in blood.

From RNA, the CDR3 regions of TCR beta chains were amplified and sequenced. HTBI primers were employed in first-round RT-PCR, then a second-round multiplex PCR followed. TCRdb processed the multiplex PCR reads anew with MiXCR; each CDR3 protein has one entry. Here the sample spans approximately 540,000 distinct CDR3 sequences, about 35% being singletons. This CDR3 has 13 residues. Looked up from germline, CDR1 is MGHRA and CDR2 is YSYEKL. The V and J ends lost 2 bases and 2 bases respectively, with 6 bases between them. Other autoimmune diseases, uncontrolled infections, pregnancy or lactation led to the exclusion of patients.

The receptor comes from an adult man with Graves' hyperthyroidism. J is TRBJ2-5 and V is TRBV4-1, with D hard to call. The sample was peripheral blood or thyroid tissue (not recorded which). The CDR3 coding sequence is TGCGCCAGCAGCCAAAGGCCTCAAGAGACCCAGTACTTC. It specifies CASSQRPQETQYF.